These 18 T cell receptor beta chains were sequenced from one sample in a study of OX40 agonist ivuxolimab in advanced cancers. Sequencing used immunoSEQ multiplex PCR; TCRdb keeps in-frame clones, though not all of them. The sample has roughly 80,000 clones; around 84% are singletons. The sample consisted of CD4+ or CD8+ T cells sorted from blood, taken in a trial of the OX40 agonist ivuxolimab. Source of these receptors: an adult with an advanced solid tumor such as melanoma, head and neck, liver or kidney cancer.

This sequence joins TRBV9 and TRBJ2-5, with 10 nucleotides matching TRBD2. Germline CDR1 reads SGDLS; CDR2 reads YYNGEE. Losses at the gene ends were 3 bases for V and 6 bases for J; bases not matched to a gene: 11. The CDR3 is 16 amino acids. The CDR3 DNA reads TGTGCCAGCAGCGCTGGGGCTAGCGGGAGTAGGAAGACCCAGTACTTC. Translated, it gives CASSAGASGSRKTQYF.

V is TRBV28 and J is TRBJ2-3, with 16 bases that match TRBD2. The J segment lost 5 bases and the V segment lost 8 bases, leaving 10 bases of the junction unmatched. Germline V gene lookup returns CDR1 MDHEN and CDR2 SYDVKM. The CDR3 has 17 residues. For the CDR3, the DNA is TGTGCCAGCTCGGGACTAGCGGGGGGGCAGGAGAAAGATACGCAGTATTTT. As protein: CASSGLAGGQEKDTQYF.

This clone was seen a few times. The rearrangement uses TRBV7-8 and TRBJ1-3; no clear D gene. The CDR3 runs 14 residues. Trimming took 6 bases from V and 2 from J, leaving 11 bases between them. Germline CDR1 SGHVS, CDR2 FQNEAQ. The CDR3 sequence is CASRQYSAGNTIYF. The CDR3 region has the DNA TGTGCCAGCAGACAGTACAGTGCTGGAAACACCATATATTTT.

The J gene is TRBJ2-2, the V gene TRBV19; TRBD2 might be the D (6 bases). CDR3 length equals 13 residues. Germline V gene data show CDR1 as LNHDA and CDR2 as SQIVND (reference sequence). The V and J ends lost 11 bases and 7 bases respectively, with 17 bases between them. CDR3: CACRGRENGELFF. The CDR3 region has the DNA TGTGCCTGCCGGGGGAGAGAGAACGGGGAGCTGTTTTTT.

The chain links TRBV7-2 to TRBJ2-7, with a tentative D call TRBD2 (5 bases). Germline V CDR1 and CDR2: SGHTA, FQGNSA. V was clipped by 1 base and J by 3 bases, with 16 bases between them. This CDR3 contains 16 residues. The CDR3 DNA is TGTGCCAGCAGCTTAGGGGTCGGTCCGGGAATCTACGAGCAGTACTTC. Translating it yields CASSLGVGPGIYEQYF. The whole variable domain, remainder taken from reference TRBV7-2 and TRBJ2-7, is GAGVSQSPSNKVTEKGKDVELRCDPISGHTALYWYRQSLGQGLEFLIYFQGNSAPDKSGLPSDRFSAERTGGSVSTLTIQRTQQEDSAVYLCASSLGVGPGIYEQYFGPGTRLTVT.

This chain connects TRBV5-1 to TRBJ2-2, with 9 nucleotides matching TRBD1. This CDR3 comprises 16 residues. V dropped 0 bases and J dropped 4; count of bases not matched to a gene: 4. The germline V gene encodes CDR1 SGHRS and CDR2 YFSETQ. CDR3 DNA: TGCGCCAGCAGCTTGGGGGGACAGGGCGGCACCGGGGAGCTGTTTTTT. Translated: CASSLGGQGGTGELFF.

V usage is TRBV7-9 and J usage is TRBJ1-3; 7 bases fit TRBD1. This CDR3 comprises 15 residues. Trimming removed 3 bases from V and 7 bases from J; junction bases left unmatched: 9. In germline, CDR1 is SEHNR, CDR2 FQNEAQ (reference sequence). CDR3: CASSFEQGPGNTIYF. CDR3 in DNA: TGTGCCAGCAGCTTCGAACAGGGGCCGGGGAACACCATATATTTT.

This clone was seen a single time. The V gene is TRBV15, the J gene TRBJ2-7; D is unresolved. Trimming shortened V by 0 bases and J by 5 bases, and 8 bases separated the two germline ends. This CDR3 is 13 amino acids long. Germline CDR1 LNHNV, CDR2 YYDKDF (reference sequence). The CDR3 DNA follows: TGTGCCACCAGCAGAGATCGGGCACACGAGCAGTACTTC. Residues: CATSRDRAHEQYF.

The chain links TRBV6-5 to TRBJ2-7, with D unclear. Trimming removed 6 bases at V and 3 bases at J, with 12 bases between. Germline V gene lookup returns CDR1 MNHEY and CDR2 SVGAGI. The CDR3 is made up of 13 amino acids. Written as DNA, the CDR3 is TGTGCCAGCAGGACACTACCGTTCTACGAGCAGTACGTC. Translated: CASRTLPFYEQYV.

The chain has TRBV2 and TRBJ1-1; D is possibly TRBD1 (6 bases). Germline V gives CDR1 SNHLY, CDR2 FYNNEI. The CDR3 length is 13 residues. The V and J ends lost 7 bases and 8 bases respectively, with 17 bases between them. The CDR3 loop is CASNHEGTTEAFF. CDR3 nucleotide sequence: TGTGCCAGCAATCACGAAGGGACAACCGAAGCTTTCTTT.

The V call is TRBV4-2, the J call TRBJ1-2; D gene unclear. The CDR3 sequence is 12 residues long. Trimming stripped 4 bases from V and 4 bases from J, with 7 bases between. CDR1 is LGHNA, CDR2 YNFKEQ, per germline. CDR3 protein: CASSRESYGYTF. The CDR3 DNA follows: TGTGCCAGCAGCCGGGAAAGCTATGGCTACACCTTC.

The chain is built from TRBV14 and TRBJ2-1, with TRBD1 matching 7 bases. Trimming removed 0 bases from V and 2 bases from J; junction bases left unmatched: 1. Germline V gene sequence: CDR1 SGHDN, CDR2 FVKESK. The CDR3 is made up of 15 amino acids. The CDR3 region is CASSQEGQPYNEQFF. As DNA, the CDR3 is TGTGCCAGCAGCCAAGAGGGACAGCCCTACAATGAGCAGTTCTTC.

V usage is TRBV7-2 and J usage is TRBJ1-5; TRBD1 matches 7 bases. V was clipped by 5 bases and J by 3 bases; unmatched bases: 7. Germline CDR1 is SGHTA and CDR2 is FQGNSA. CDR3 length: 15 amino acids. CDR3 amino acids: CASSPQGGTNQPQHF. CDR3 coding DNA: TGTGCCAGCAGCCCCCAGGGGGGAACCAATCAGCCCCAGCATTTT.

For the CDR3, the DNA is TGTGCCAGTAGTATCCGGACAGGGTCGAGGACCGGGGAGCTGTTTTTT. Translating gives CASSIRTGSRTGELFF. The chain uses TRBV19 and TRBJ2-2; 8 nucleotides align to TRBD1. The CDR3 is 16 amino acids. Trimming removed 3 bases from V and 5 bases from J; junction bases left unmatched: 8. Germline values: CDR1 LNHDA, CDR2 SQIVND (reference sequence).

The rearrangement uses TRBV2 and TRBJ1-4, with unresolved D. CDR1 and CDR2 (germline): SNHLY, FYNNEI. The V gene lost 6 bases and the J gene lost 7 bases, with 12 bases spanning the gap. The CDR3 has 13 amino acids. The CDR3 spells CASRLGSAEKLFF. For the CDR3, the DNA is TGTGCCAGCAGGCTGGGGAGTGCTGAAAAACTGTTTTTT.

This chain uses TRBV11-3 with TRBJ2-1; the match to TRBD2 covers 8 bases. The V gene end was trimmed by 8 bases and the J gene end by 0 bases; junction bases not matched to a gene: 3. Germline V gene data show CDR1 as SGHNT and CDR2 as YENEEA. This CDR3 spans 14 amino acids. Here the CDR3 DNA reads TGTGCCAGCTCCGCGGGGGGCTCCTACAATGAGCAGTTCTTC. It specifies CASSAGGSYNEQFF.

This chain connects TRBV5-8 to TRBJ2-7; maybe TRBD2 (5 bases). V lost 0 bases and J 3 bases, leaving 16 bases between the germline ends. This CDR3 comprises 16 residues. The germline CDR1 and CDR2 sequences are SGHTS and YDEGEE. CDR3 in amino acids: CASSLALLSGGYEQYF. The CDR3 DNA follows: TGTGCCAGCAGCTTGGCCCTTCTGTCAGGAGGCTACGAGCAGTACTTC.

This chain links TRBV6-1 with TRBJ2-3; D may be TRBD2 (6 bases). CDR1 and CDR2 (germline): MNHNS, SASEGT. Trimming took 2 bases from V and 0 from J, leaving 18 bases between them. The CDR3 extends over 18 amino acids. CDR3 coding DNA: TGTGCCAGCAGTGAACTTGGGGCGGGGTGGTCTAGCACAGATACGCAGTATTTT. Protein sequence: CASSELGAGWSSTDTQYF.